The 23 T cell receptor beta chains below all came from one sample that was sequenced in a study of early T cells in non-severe SARS-CoV-2 infection. TCRdb fed the 5' RACE reads into MiXCR, producing one record per CDR3 protein. The table lists 57,000 or so distinct CDR3 sequences, around 12% of them singletons. The sample here was whole blood, taken at baseline. Source of these receptors: an adult who was a healthcare worker with PCR-confirmed SARS-CoV-2 infection or an uninfected control (not recorded which). The donor label of this sample is uncertain.

This clonotype occurred a few times. CDR3 coding DNA: TGTGCCAGCAGCCCTCTAGCGTACTCTGGCAATGAGCAGTTCTTC. Translation: CASSPLAYSGNEQFF. The chain employs TRBV7-3 and TRBJ2-1; tentatively, D is TRBD2 (6 bases). Germline V gene data show CDR1 as SGHTA and CDR2 as FQGTGA. Trimming took 5 bases from V and 6 from J, leaving 17 bases between them. CDR3 length: 15 amino acids.

The chain links TRBV27 to TRBJ2-6, with D possibly matching TRBD1 (6 bases). Germline values: CDR1 MNHEY, CDR2 SMNVEV (reference sequence). CDR3 length equals 17 residues. V shed 3 bases and J shed 4 bases, with 16 bases lying between them. CDR3 sequence: CASSFLQGGSGANVLTF. The DNA for the CDR3 is TGTGCCAGCAGTTTCTTACAAGGGGGATCCGGGGCCAACGTCCTGACTTTC. The full variable domain, in which reference TRBV27 and TRBJ2-6 provide the parts outside the CDR3, is EAQVTQNPRYLITVTGKKLTVTCSQNMNHEYMSWYRQDPGLGLRQIYYSMNVEVTDKGDVPEGYKVSRKEKRNFPLILESPSPNQTSLYFCASSFLQGGSGANVLTFGAGSRLTVL.

There are a few counts of this clonotype. This chain uses TRBV2 with TRBJ2-2, with D hard to call. In germline, CDR1 is SNHLY, CDR2 FYNNEI. This CDR3 contains 14 residues. V lost 6 bases to trimming and J lost 0 bases, with 8 bases between them. CDR3 in DNA: TGTGCCAGCAGAGGCCAGGCGAACACCGGGGAGCTGTTTTTT. Its protein product is CASRGQANTGELFF.

This clonotype showed up many times. The chain combines TRBV20-1 with TRBJ2-5; D could derive from TRBD1 or TRBD2 (6 bases each). The CDR3 has 13 residues. V gave up 3 bases and J gave up 5 bases, with 13 bases separating them. The germline V gene has CDR1 DFQATT and CDR2 SNEGSKA (reference sequence). CDR3 bases: TGCAGTGCTAGGAATACAGGGAGGGAGACCCAGTACTTC. This translates into CSARNTGRETQYF.

In the case of this clonotype: A junction end diverges from the germline sequence, so it may reflect a read error. V is TRBV20-1 and J is TRBJ2-5; 12 bases agree with TRBD2. Germline lookup yields CDR1 DFQATT and CDR2 SNEGSKA (reference sequence). The CDR3 is 15 amino acids. The DNA for the CDR3 is TGCAGTGCGGGTGCGGGACTAGCGGGTCGAGAGGCCCAGTACTTC. Protein: CSAGAGLAGREAQYF.

This clonotype turned up a few times. The chain links TRBV7-2 to TRBJ1-5, with D uncertain. The CDR3 runs 13 residues. In germline, CDR1 is SGHTA, CDR2 FQGNSA. The V end lost 1 base, the J end lost 3 bases, and 4 bases lay between the germline ends. The CDR3, as DNA: TGTGCCAGCAGCTTAGACGTCAATCAGCCCCAGCATTTT. Translating it yields CASSLDVNQPQHF.

This clonotype was detected many times. The chain is built from TRBV11-2 and TRBJ2-7; TRBD1 agrees at 7 bases. Unmatched junction bases numbered 7, after V lost 4 bases and J lost 4 bases. Per the germline V gene, CDR1 is SGHAT and CDR2 is FQNNGV. There are 14 residues in the CDR3. This chain's CDR3 is CASSSRQGSYEQYV. The CDR3 nucleotides are TGTGCCAGCAGCTCCCGACAGGGCTCGTACGAGCAGTACGTC.

The CDR3 bases are TGTGCCAGCAGCTTGACGTACAGCGGGGCAGCGTACAATGAGCAGTTCTTC. As protein: CASSLTYSGAAYNEQFF. V usage is TRBV11-3 and J usage is TRBJ2-1; 7 nucleotides agree with TRBD2. From germline, CDR1 is SGHNT and CDR2 YENEEA. V lost 3 bases, J lost 4 bases, and 12 bases stayed unmatched. The length of the CDR3 is 17 residues.

V and J are TRBV15 and TRBJ2-3, with D uncertain. Trimming left V 1 base short and J 0 bases short, with 11 bases between. The CDR3 spans 16 residues. Per germline, CDR1 LNHNV and CDR2 YYDKDF (reference sequence). The CDR3: CATSRGLTSSTDTQYF. CDR3 nucleotide sequence: TGTGCCACCAGCAGAGGCCTCACTTCTAGCACAGATACGCAGTATTTT. Using reference TRBV15 and TRBJ2-3 for the parts outside the CDR3, the full variable domain is DAMVIQNPRYQVTQFGKPVTLSCSQTLNHNVMYWYQQKSSQAPKLLFHYYDKDFNNEADTPDNFQSRRPNTSFCFLDIRSPGLGDTAMYLCATSRGLTSSTDTQYFGPGTRLTVL.

The rearrangement links TRBV6-1 to TRBJ2-1, with 8 bases lining up with TRBD2. Germline lookup yields CDR1 MNHNS and CDR2 SASEGT. CDR3 length: 14 residues. Trimming removed 4 bases from V and 8 bases from J; junction bases left unmatched: 7. CDR3 bases: TGTGCCAGCAGTGGTGAAGCGGGAGTGGATGAGCAGTTCTTC. Its translation: CASSGEAGVDEQFF.

The chain carries TRBV27 and TRBJ1-1; D unclear. Germline V gives CDR1 MNHEY, CDR2 SMNVEV (reference sequence). V lost 7 bases and J 1 base, leaving 13 bases between the germline ends. CDR3 size: 14 residues. In nucleotides, the CDR3 is TGTGCCAGCATGAAGAGCCGGACGAACACTGAAGCTTTCTTT. It encodes CASMKSRTNTEAFF.

V and J are TRBV7-8 and TRBJ2-5; 7 bases are a match to TRBD2. V shed 4 bases and J 13 bases; nucleotides not matched to a gene: 9. Germline CDR1 and CDR2: SGHVS and FQNEAQ. The CDR3 is 12 residues long. CDR3 region: CASSYPSGVGYF. The CDR3 DNA follows: TGTGCCAGCAGCTACCCCAGCGGGGTTGGGTACTTC.

The V gene is TRBV20-1, the J gene TRBJ2-1, with TRBD1 matching over 8 bases. Germline-derived CDR1 and CDR2 are DFQATT and SNEGSKA (reference sequence). The CDR3 sequence is 14 residues long. V lost 5 bases, J lost 0 bases, and 3 bases stayed unmatched. Here the CDR3 DNA reads TGCAGTGCTTGGGACAGGAGCTCCTACAATGAGCAGTTCTTC. It codes for CSAWDRSSYNEQFF.

A few counts support this clonotype. This chain connects TRBV25-1 to TRBJ1-1; D unresolved. Trimming shortened V by 7 bases and J by 0 bases, and 9 bases separated the two germline ends. Per the germline V gene, CDR1 is MGHDK and CDR2 is SYGVNS. CDR3 length equals 13 residues. In DNA form, the CDR3 reads TGTGCCAGCAAGGGATGGCTGAACACTGAAGCTTTCTTT. Translating gives CASKGWLNTEAFF.

The genes are TRBV5-1 and TRBJ2-1, with 14 bases lining up with TRBD2. Germline V gene sequence: CDR1 SGHRS, CDR2 YFSETQ. The CDR3 is 17 amino acids. Trimming at V came to 5 bases and at J to 4 bases, leaving 8 bases not matched to a gene. The CDR3 DNA is TGCGCCAGCAGATCGACTAGCGGGGGGGCCGGTTACAATGAGCAGTTCTTC. It encodes CASRSTSGGAGYNEQFF.

This clonotype was counted only a few times. The CDR3: CAWSQGNYGYTF. The CDR3, as DNA: TGTGCCTGGAGTCAGGGGAACTATGGCTACACCTTC. V is TRBV30 and J is TRBJ1-2, with D tentatively TRBD1 (6 bases). The germline V gene has CDR1 GTSNPN and CDR2 SVGIG (reference sequence). CDR3 size: 12 residues. V dropped 2 bases and J dropped 2 bases, with 6 bases sitting between them.

The genes are TRBV9 and TRBJ1-1, with D uncertain. The germline gives CDR1 SGDLS, CDR2 YYNGEE. Trimming left V 0 bases short and J 5 bases short, with 8 bases between. CDR3 size: 13 residues. CDR3 residues: CASSVDRGTEAFF. The CDR3 DNA follows: TGTGCCAGCAGCGTAGATCGTGGTACTGAAGCTTTCTTT. The entire variable domain, with the rest obtained from reference TRBV9 and TRBJ1-1, is as follows: DSGVTQTPKHLITATGQRVTLRCSPRSGDLSVYWYQQSLDQGLQFLIQYYNGEERAKGNILERFSAQQFPDLHSELNLSSLELGDSALYFCASSVDRGTEAFFGQGTRLTVV.

This chain joins TRBV7-2 and TRBJ1-5; TRBD1 agrees at 7 bases. CDR3 length: 14 residues. The V gene end was trimmed by 6 bases and the J gene end by 6 bases; junction bases not matched to a gene: 8. Germline CDR1 reads SGHTA; CDR2 reads FQGNSA. In DNA form, the CDR3 reads TGTGCCAGCAGTACAGGGGATGGCAGTCAGCCCCAGCATTTT. The encoded protein is CASSTGDGSQPQHF. Drawing the rest from reference TRBV7-2 and TRBJ1-5, the complete variable domain is GAGVSQSPSNKVTEKGKDVELRCDPISGHTALYWYRQSLGQGLEFLIYFQGNSAPDKSGLPSDRFSAERTGGSVSTLTIQRTQQEDSAVYLCASSTGDGSQPQHFGDGTRLSIL.

This sequence joins TRBV12-5 and TRBJ2-5, with D possibly TRBD1 on 6 matching bases. The CDR3 length is 13 residues. The germline V gene has CDR1 LGHNT and CDR2 FRNRAP. V was pared by 7 bases and J by 2 bases, with 11 bases between. CDR3 in amino acids: CASAKQGQETQYF. In DNA, the CDR3 is TGTGCTAGTGCCAAACAGGGTCAAGAGACCCAGTACTTC.

This sequence joins TRBV3-1 and TRBJ2-7; the D is unclear. CDR1 and CDR2 (germline): LGHDT, YNNKEL (reference sequence). CDR3 length: 13 amino acids. Trimming stripped 9 bases from V and 0 bases from J, with 12 bases between. CDR3 residues: CAREETSSYEQYV. DNA of the CDR3: TGTGCCAGAGAGGAGACGAGCTCCTACGAGCAGTACGTC.

This clonotype was detected a few times. The chain recombines TRBV27 with TRBJ2-5; 9 positions agree with TRBD1. Germline values: CDR1 MNHEY, CDR2 SMNVEV (reference sequence). The ends lost 1 base at V and 3 bases at J; junction bases unmatched: 15. The CDR3 runs to 19 residues. The chain's CDR3 is CASSLYPKGTGRNKETQYF. In nucleotides, the CDR3 is TGTGCCAGCAGTTTATACCCCAAGGGGACAGGGCGGAACAAAGAGACCCAGTACTTC.

The chain employs TRBV20-1 and TRBJ1-2; D is perhaps TRBD1 (6 bases). The CDR3 sequence is 14 residues long. In germline, CDR1 is DFQATT, CDR2 SNEGSKA (reference sequence). V was clipped by 3 bases and J by 5 bases, with 16 bases between them. CDR3 amino acids: CSASVGGSYYGYTF. The CDR3 nucleotides read TGCAGTGCTAGCGTGGGGGGCTCCTATTATGGCTACACCTTC.

This clonotype was found many times. Here the CDR3 DNA reads TGTGCCAGCAGCTTAGGGGGACAGTTGAGCACAGATACGCAGTATTTT. As protein: CASSLGGQLSTDTQYF. The chain joins TRBV11-2 to TRBJ2-3, with TRBD1 matching over 7 bases. Unmatched junction bases numbered 4, after V lost 1 base and J lost 0 bases. The CDR3 covers 16 residues. The V gene's germline CDR1 is SGHAT and CDR2 FQNNGV. Full variable domain (outside the CDR3, taken from reference TRBV11-2 and TRBJ2-3): EAGVAQSPRYKIIEKRQSVAFWCNPISGHATLYWYQQILGQGPKLLIQFQNNGVVDDSQLPKDRFSAERLKGVDSTLKIQPAKLEDSAVYLCASSLGGQLSTDTQYFGPGTRLTVL.